A single sample is the source of the 2 T cell receptor beta chains below, sequenced in a study of blood T cells in healthy people across ages. Combining a sample-barcoded 5' primer with a J-beta primer mix, a second PCR ran for roughly 6 to 12 cycles. In TCRdb, the 5' RACE reads were re-called with MiXCR into one record per CDR3 protein. Among about 970,000 distinct CDR3 sequences, around 54% were seen once, and the ten largest hold about a fifth. The sample taken for sequencing was blood. Source of these receptors: a woman in her fifties or sixties in good health.

CDR3 nucleotide sequence: TGTGCCAGCAGCCCCGGGGACAGGGGCGAGCAGTACTTC. It translates to CASSPGDRGEQYF. The rearrangement links TRBV10-3 to TRBJ2-4; 10 bases agree with TRBD1. The J call is uncertain, as TRBJ2-7 better fits the DNA end. CDR3 size: 13 residues. The V gene's germline CDR1 is ENHRY and CDR2 SYGVKD.

The V gene is TRBV29-1, the J gene TRBJ1-3; no firm D call. Deletions cut 7 bases from V and 2 bases from J, with 9 bases between. This CDR3 has 12 amino acids. CDR1 and CDR2 from the germline V gene are SQVTM and ANQGSEA. For the CDR3, the DNA is TGCAGCGCCCGAAACCCTGGAAACACCATATATTTT. Translating it yields CSARNPGNTIYF.